A selection of T cell receptor beta chains follows, all from one sample in a study of T cell changes during pregnancy in multiple sclerosis. Produced via immunoSEQ multiplex PCR; TCRdb's table is partial and in-frame only. The table shows tens of thousands of clones, with roughly 92% occurring only once. Sequenced here: peripheral blood, sampled in the second trimester of pregnancy. The source of these receptors is a female donor with multiple sclerosis, enrolled in a pregnancy study. CDR3s include the opening cysteine and the closing phenylalanine or tryptophan. Each record gives: CDR3 length, J gene, V gene, clone size, D gene, CDR3 DNA, CDR3 protein. The D gene is left open where the match is weak. The size entry is marked missing in some rows and otherwise reads once, few, many or a size class.

length: 14
J: TRBJ2-1
V: TRBV5-1
size: -
D: -
DNA: TGCGCCAGCAGCTTCCTGCAAGACGGCGGTGAGCAGTTCTTC
CDR3: CASSFLQDGGEQFF

length: 16
J: TRBJ2-3
V: TRBV11-1
size: -
D: -
DNA: TGTGCCAGCAGCAAAAACAGGGACATGAGCACAGATACGCAGTATTTT
CDR3: CASSKNRDMSTDTQYF

length: 16
J: TRBJ1-1
V: TRBV11-3
size: -
D: -
DNA: TGTGCCAGCAGCCCGTCCTCGTGGGGGGTGAACACTGAAGCTTTCTTT
CDR3: CASSPSSWGVNTEAFF

length: 15
J: TRBJ1-1
V: TRBV5-6
size: -
D: -
DNA: TGTGCCAGCAGCTCCGAAGGGGCAACAGGGCCTGAAGCTTTCTTT
CDR3: CASSSEGATGPEAFF

length: 18
J: TRBJ2-7
V: TRBV15
size: -
D: TRBD2
DNA: TGTGCCACCAGCAGACCCGGGATAGCTAGCGGGAGCTCCTACGAGCAGTACTTC
CDR3: CATSRPGIASGSSYEQYF

length: 15
J: TRBJ1-5
V: TRBV30
size: once
D: -
DNA: TGTGCCTGGAGCCCGGGACAAGCCTACAATCAGCCCCAGCATTTT
CDR3: CAWSPGQAYNQPQHF

length: 20
J: TRBJ2-1
V: TRBV4-3
size: once
D: -
DNA: TGCGCCAGCAGCCAAGATAGCGTTGGGGGGATGGTCGGCACACACAATGAGCAGTTCTTC
CDR3: CASSQDSVGGMVGTHNEQFF

length: 17
J: TRBJ2-1
V: TRBV28
size: -
D: TRBD2
DNA: TGTGCCAGCGGGAACCTCGGACTAGCGGGAAATGACAATGAGCAGTTCTTC
CDR3: CASGNLGLAGNDNEQFF

length: 16
J: TRBJ2-1
V: TRBV19
size: -
D: -
DNA: TGTGCCAGTAGTAAAGTCCTAGCGTCTCCCTACAATGAGCAGTTCTTC
CDR3: CASSKVLASPYNEQFF

length: 15
J: TRBJ2-3
V: TRBV7-8
size: -
D: -
DNA: TGTGCCAGCAGCCGAACCGGGACTAGCACAGATACGCAGTATTTT
CDR3: CASSRTGTSTDTQYF

length: 15
J: TRBJ2-5
V: TRBV6-5
size: -
D: TRBD1
DNA: TGTGCCAGCAGTTACTCATACAGGGGAAAAGAGACCCAGTACTTC
CDR3: CASSYSYRGKETQYF

length: 15
J: TRBJ1-6
V: TRBV28
size: few
D: -
DNA: TGTGCCAGCAGTCTTGGAGGAACGGTGGGTTCACCCCTCCACTTT
CDR3: CASSLGGTVGSPLHF

length: 16
J: TRBJ2-2
V: TRBV25-1
size: -
D: -
DNA: TGTGCCAGCAGTGAAATCTCAGGGCCAAACACCGGGGAGCTGTTTTTT
CDR3: CASSEISGPNTGELFF

length: 15
J: TRBJ2-7
V: TRBV11-2
size: -
D: TRBD1
DNA: TGTGCCAGCAGCCCACGGACAGGCCTAACCTACGAGCAGTACTTC
CDR3: CASSPRTGLTYEQYF

length: 14
J: TRBJ1-1
V: TRBV6-5
size: -
D: -
DNA: TGTGCCAGCAGTTACTCGGGCAGGCTCCCCGAAGCTTTCTTT
CDR3: CASSYSGRLPEAFF

length: 19
J: TRBJ2-7
V: TRBV7-9
size: -
D: TRBD2
DNA: TGTGCCAGCAGCCTCGGACTAGCGGGAGGGCCGCATCCCTCCTACGAGCAGTACTTC
CDR3: CASSLGLAGGPHPSYEQYF

length: 12
J: TRBJ2-1
V: TRBV5-1
size: -
D: -
DNA: TGCGCCAGCAGCTTGGTGTCGGATGAGCAGTTCTTC
CDR3: CASSLVSDEQFF

length: 16
J: TRBJ2-2
V: TRBV9
size: -
D: TRBD2
DNA: TGTGCCAGCAGTGGCCTAGCGGGGGGAGGGACCGGGGAGCTGTTTTTT
CDR3: CASSGLAGGGTGELFF

length: 15
J: TRBJ1-1
V: TRBV15
size: -
D: -
DNA: TGTGCCACCAGCCCAATGCGGGGTACGGGCACTGAAGCTTTCTTT
CDR3: CATSPMRGTGTEAFF

length: 15
J: TRBJ2-1
V: TRBV7-3
size: -
D: TRBD2
DNA: TGTGCCAGCAGCTTAGTAGCGGGAGTATACAATGAGCAGTTCTTC
CDR3: CASSLVAGVYNEQFF

length: 16
J: TRBJ1-6
V: TRBV7-2
size: -
D: TRBD1
DNA: TGTGCCAGCAGCTTAGATGGTCAGGGACAGCATTCACCCCTCCACTTT
CDR3: CASSLDGQGQHSPLHF

length: 14
J: TRBJ2-7
V: TRBV25-1
size: -
D: -
DNA: TGTGCCAGCAGTGAACGGGGCAGGGGCTACGAGCAGTACTTC
CDR3: CASSERGRGYEQYF

length: 17
J: TRBJ1-1
V: TRBV4-1
size: once
D: -
DNA: TGCGCCAGCAGCCAAGCCCCGGGGGGCGGATTAAACACTGAAGCTTTCTTT
CDR3: CASSQAPGGGLNTEAFF

length: 13
J: TRBJ1-1
V: TRBV7-2
size: -
D: -
DNA: TGTGCCAGCAGCTTAGGGAGGAACACTGAAGCTTTCTTT
CDR3: CASSLGRNTEAFF

length: 15
J: TRBJ2-1
V: TRBV29-1
size: -
D: TRBD2
DNA: TGCAGCGTCAGTCAACTAGCGGGAGGGAACAATGAGCAGTTCTTC
CDR3: CSVSQLAGGNNEQFF

length: 14
J: TRBJ2-7
V: TRBV5-6
size: -
D: TRBD1
DNA: TGTGCCAGCAGTAAACAGGGGGCAGGCTACGAGCAGTACTTC
CDR3: CASSKQGAGYEQYF

length: 13
J: TRBJ1-2
V: TRBV5-5
size: -
D: TRBD1
DNA: TGTGCCAGCTCGACAGGGGCTAACTATGGCTACACCTTC
CDR3: CASSTGANYGYTF

length: 16
J: TRBJ2-7
V: TRBV5-4
size: -
D: TRBD1
DNA: TGTGCCAGCAGCTTGGGAGGGGGACAGGGATCCTACGAGCAGTACTTC
CDR3: CASSLGGGQGSYEQYF